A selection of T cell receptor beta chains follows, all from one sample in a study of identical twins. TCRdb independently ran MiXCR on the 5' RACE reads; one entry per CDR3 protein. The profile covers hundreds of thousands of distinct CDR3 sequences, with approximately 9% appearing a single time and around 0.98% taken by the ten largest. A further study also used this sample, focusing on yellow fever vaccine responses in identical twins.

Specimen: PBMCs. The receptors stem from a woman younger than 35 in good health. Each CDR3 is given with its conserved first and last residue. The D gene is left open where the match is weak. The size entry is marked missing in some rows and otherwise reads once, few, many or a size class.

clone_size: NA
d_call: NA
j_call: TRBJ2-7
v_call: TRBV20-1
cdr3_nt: TGCAGTGCTAGAGGGGTTCCGGGAGTGAACGAGCAGTACTTC
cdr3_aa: CSARGVPGVNEQYF

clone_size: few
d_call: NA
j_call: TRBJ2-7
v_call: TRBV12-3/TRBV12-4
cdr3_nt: TGTGCCAGCAGGTTGGACAGCTGGCCCCTACTTCTCAAGAGCTCCTACGAGCAGTACTTC
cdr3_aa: CASRLDSWPLLLKSSYEQYF

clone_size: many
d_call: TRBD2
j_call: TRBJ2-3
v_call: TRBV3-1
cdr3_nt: TGTGCCAGCAGCCAAGAACTAGCGAATACGCAGTATTTT
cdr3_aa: CASSQELANTQYF

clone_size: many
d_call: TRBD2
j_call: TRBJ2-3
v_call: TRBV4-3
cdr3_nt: TGCGCCAGCAGCCAAGATGGCCTAGCGGGAGGCCCAGATACGCAGTATTTT
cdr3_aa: CASSQDGLAGGPDTQYF

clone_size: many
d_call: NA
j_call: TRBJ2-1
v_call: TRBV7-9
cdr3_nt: TGTGCCAGCATATTGGAGACTAGCTACAATGAGCAGTTCTTC
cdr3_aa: CASILETSYNEQFF

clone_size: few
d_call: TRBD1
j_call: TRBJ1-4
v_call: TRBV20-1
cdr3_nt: TGCAGTGCCAGGATAGGACAGGGGGCAACTAATGAAAAACTGTTTTTT
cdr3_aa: CSARIGQGATNEKLFF

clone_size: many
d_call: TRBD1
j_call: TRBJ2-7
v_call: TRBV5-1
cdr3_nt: TGTGCCAGCAGTTCCGGGACAGGGGCCTACGAGCAGTACTTC
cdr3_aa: CASSSGTGAYEQYF

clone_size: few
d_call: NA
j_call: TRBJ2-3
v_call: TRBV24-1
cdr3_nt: TGTGCCACCAGTGATTTCGGCGACAGAGCTAGCACAGATACGCAGTATTTT
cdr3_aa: CATSDFGDRASTDTQYF

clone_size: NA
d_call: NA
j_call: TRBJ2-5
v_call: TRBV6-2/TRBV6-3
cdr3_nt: TGTGCCAGCAGTTACTCCCTCATGGAGACCCAGTACTTC
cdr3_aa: CASSYSLMETQYF

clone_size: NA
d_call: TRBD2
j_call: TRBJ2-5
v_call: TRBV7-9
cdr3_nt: TGTGCCAGCAGCTTAGCCCCTAGCGGGGGAGAGACCCAGTACTTC
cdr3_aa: CASSLAPSGGETQYF

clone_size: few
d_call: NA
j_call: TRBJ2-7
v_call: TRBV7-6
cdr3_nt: TGTGCCAGCAGTCCCATGGGGGGCAAGGATCGGGAGCAGTACTTC
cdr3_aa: CASSPMGGKDREQYF

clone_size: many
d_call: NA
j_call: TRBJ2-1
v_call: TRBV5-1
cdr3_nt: TGCGCCAGCAGCTTCCAGGCCAGCTCCTACAATGAGCAGTTCTTC
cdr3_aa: CASSFQASSYNEQFF

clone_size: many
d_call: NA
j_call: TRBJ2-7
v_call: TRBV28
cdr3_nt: TGTGCCAGCAGCCTCCAGGGTGGGTCCTACGAGCAGTACTTC
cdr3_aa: CASSLQGGSYEQYF

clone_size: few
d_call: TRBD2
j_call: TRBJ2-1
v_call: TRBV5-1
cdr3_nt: TGCGCCAGCACCCCGGGGGTAGCGGGAGGCCGGGGTTGGAATGAGCAGTTCTTC
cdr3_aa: CASTPGVAGGRGWNEQFF

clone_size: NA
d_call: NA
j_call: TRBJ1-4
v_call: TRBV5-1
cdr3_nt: TGCGCCAGCAGCTTGGATGGGTTGGGTGAAAAACTGTTTTTT
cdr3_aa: CASSLDGLGEKLFF

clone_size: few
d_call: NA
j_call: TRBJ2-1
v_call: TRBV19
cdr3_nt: TGTGCCAGTAGTATAGCCGGGGGCCCCGGGTACAATGAGCAGTTCTTC
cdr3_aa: CASSIAGGPGYNEQFF

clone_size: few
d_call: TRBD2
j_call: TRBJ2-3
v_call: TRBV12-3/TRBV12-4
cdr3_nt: TGTGCCAGCAGGCGGACTAGCGGGGGTATCACAGATACGCAGTATTTT
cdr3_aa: CASRRTSGGITDTQYF

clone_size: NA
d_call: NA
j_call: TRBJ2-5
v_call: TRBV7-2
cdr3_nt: TGTGCCAGCAGCTTAGCGGCTAGGGCGCAGACCCAGTACTTC
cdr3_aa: CASSLAARAQTQYF

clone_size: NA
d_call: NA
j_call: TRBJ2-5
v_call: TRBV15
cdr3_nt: TGTGCCACCATCAGGCCAGGGTTGGAGACCCAGTACTTC
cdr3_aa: CATIRPGLETQYF

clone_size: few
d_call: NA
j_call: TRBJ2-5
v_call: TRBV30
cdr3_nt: TGTGCCTGGAGTGCCGATCAAGAGACCCAGTACTTC
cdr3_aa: CAWSADQETQYF

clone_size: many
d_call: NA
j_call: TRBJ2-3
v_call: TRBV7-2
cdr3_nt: TGTGCCAGCAGCTTAGATTCGGCCCTAACCACAGATACGCAGTATTTT
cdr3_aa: CASSLDSALTTDTQYF

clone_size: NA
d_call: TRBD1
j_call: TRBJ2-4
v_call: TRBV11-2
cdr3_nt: TGTGCCAGCAGCTTAGCCCGGGGGACAGGGGGCAACATTCAGTACTTC
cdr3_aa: CASSLARGTGGNIQYF

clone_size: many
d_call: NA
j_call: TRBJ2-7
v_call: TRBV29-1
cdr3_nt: TGCAGCGTTGAGGATTCGACAGGCGAGCAGTACTTC
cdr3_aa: CSVEDSTGEQYF

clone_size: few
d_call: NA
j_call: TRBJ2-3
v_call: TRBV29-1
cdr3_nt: TGCACTCACGCTACCGCAGCCAGCACAGATACGCAGTATTTT
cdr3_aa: CTHATAASTDTQYF

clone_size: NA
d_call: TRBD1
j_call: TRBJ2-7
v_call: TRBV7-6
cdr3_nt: TGTGCCAGCAGCTTAGAACAGGGGGTAATCTACGAGCAGTACTTC
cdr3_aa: CASSLEQGVIYEQYF

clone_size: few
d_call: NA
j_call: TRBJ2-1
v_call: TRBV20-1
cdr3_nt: TGCAGTGCTGTACCGGGACTAGGGGGCGGTGAGCAGTTCTTC
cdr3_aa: CSAVPGLGGGEQFF

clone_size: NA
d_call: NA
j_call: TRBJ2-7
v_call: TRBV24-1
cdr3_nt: TGTGCCACCAGGCAGGGAGGCTCGCGCGAGCAGTACTTC
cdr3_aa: CATRQGGSREQYF

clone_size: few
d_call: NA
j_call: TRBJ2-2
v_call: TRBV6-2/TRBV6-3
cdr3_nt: TGTGCCGCCAGGGACCCCGGCGGGGAGCTGTTTTTT
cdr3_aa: CAARDPGGELFF

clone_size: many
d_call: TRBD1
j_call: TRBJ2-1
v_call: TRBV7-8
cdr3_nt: TGTGCCAGCAGCCCAGAGACAGGGCTCTACAATGAGCAGTTCTTC
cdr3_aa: CASSPETGLYNEQFF

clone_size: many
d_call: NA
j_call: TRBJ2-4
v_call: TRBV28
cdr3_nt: TGTGCCAGCAGTCACAGGGTACCCAAAAACATTCAGTACTTC
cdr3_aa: CASSHRVPKNIQYF

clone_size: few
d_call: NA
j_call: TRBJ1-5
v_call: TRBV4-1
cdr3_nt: TGCGCCAGCAGCCAAGAAGTGAACATTCTCAATCAGCCCCAGCATTTT
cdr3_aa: CASSQEVNILNQPQHF

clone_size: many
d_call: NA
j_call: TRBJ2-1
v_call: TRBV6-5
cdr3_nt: TGTGCCAGCAATAATCATCAAGAGCAGTTCTTC
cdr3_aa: CASNNHQEQFF

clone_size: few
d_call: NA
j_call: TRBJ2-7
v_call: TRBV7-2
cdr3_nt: TGTGCCAGCAGCTTTACAGGGCAATACGAGCAGTACTTC
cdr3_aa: CASSFTGQYEQYF

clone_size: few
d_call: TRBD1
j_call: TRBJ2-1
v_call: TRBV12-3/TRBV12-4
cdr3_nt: TGTGCCAGCAGTTTAGACTTGGGGGGGACAGGGTTCTACAATGAGCAGTTCTTC
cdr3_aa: CASSLDLGGTGFYNEQFF

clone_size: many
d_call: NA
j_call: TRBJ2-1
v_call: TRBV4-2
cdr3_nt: TGTGCCAGCAGCCACGGGGACGTCTACAATGAGCAGTTCTTC
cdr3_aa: CASSHGDVYNEQFF

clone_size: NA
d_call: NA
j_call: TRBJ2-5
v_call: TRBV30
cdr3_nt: TGTGCCTGGAGTCTCAGGGCGGGTGAGACCCAGTACTTC
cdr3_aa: CAWSLRAGETQYF